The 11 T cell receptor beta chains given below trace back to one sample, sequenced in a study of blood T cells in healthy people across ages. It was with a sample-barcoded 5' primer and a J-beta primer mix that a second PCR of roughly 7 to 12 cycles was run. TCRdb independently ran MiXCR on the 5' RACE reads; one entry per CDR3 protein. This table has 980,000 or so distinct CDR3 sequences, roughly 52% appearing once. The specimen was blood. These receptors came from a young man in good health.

In DNA form, the CDR3 reads TGCAGTGCCCCTCAGGGGAATGGTGGCTACACCTTC. This codes for CSAPQGNGGYTF. The rearrangement joins TRBV20-1 to TRBJ1-2; D might be TRBD1 (6 bases). In germline, CDR1 is DFQATT, CDR2 SNEGSKA (reference sequence). The V end lost 6 bases, the J end lost 7 bases, and 15 bases lay between the germline ends. The CDR3 covers 12 residues.

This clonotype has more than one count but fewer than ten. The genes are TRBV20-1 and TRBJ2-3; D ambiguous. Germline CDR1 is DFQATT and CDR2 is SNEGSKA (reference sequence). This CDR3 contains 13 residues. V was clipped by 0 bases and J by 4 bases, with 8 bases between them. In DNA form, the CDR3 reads TGCAGTGCTAGAGATCAGGCGGCAGATACGCAGTATTTT. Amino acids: CSARDQAADTQYF.

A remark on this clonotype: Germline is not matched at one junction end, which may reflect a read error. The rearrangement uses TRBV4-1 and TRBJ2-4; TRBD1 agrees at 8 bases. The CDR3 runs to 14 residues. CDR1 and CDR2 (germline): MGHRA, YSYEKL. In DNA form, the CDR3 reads TGCGCCAGCGGCCAGGCTCGGACAGGGACCATTCAGTACTTC. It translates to CASGQARTGTIQYF.

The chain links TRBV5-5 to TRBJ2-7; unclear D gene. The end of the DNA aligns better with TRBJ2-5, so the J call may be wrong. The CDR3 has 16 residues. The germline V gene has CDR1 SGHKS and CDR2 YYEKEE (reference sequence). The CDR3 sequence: CASSLAQGFSGETQYF. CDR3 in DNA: TGTGCCAGCAGCTTGGCCCAAGGTTTCAGTGGAGAGACCCAGTACTTC.

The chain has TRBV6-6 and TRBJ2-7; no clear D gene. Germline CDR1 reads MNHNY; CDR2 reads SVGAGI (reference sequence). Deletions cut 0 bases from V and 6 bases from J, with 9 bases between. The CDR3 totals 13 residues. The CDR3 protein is CASSYSNDFEQYF. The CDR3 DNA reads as TGTGCCAGCAGTTACTCGAATGACTTCGAGCAGTACTTC.

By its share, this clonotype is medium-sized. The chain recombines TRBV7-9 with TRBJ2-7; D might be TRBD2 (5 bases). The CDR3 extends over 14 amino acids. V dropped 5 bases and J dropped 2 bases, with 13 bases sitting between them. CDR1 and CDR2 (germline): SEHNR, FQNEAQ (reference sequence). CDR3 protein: CASSLLERAYEQYF. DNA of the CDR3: TGTGCCAGCAGCCTGTTAGAGAGGGCCTACGAGCAGTACTTC.

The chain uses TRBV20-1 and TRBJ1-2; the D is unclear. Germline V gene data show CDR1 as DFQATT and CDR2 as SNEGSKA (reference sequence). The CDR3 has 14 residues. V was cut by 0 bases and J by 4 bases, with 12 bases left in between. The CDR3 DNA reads TGCAGTGCTAGAGATCCCCGTCTCGCCTATGGCTACACCTTC. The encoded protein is CSARDPRLAYGYTF.

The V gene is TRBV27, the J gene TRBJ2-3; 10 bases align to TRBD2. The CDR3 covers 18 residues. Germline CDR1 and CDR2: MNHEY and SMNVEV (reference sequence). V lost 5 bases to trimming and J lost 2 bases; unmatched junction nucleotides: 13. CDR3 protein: CASSPLRGAGGDTDTQYF. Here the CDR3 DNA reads TGTGCCAGCAGTCCCCTTCGGGGAGCGGGGGGGGACACAGATACGCAGTATTTT.

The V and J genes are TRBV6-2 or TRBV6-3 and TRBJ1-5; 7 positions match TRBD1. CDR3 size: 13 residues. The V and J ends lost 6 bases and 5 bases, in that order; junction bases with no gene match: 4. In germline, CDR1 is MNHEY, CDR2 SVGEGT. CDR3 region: CASSEQGYQPQHF. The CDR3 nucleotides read TGTGCCAGCAGCGAACAGGGGTATCAGCCCCAGCATTTT.

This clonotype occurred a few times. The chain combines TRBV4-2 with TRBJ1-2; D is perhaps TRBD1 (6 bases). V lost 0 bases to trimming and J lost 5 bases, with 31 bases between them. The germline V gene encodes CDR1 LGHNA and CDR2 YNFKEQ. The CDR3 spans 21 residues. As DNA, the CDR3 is TGTGCCAGCAGCCAAGATCAAAATCGATTAGGGCAGGGGCTAATCGGATATGGCTACACCTTC. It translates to CASSQDQNRLGQGLIGYGYTF.

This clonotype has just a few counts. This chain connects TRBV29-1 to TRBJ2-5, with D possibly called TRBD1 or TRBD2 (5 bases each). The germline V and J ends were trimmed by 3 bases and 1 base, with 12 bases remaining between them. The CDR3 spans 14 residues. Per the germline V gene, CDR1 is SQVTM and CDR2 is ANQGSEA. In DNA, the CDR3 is TGCAGCGTTGAGGGGGTTGGGATCCAAGAGACCCAGTACTTC. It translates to CSVEGVGIQETQYF.